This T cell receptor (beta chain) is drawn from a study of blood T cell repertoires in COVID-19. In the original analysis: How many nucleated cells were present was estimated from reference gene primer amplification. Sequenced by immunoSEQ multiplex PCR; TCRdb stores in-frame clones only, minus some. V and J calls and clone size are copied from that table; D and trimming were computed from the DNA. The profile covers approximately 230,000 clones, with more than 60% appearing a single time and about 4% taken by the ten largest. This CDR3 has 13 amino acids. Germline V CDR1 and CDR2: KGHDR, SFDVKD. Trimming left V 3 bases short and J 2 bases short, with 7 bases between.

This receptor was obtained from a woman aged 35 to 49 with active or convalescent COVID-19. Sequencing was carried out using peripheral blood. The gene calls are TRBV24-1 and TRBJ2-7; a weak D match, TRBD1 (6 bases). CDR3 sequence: CATSDGQTYEQYF. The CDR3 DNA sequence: TGTGCCACCAGTGATGGACAGACCTACGAGCAGTACTTC.